A single sample gave rise to the 28 T cell receptor beta chains below, sequenced in a study of OX40 agonist ivuxolimab in advanced cancers. Clones were sequenced by immunoSEQ multiplex PCR, and TCRdb holds only the in-frame ones, with some missing. The repertoire holds around 100,000 clones, with 89% as singletons. Here the sequenced sample was CD4+ or CD8+ T cells sorted from blood, taken in a trial of the OX40 agonist ivuxolimab. The receptors were gathered from an adult with an advanced solid tumor such as melanoma, head and neck, liver or kidney cancer.

The V gene is TRBV18, the J gene TRBJ1-1; weak D call: TRBD1 (6 bases). The CDR3 is 15 amino acids. Trimming shortened V by 2 bases and J by 6 bases, and 16 bases separated the two germline ends. Germline V gene lookup returns CDR1 KGHSH and CDR2 LQKENI. CDR3 region: CASSPKWGGDAEAFF. The CDR3 nucleotides read TGTGCCAGCTCACCAAAGTGGGGGGGCGACGCTGAAGCTTTCTTT.

The chain recombines TRBV7-9 with TRBJ1-5; D is uncertain. Germline values: CDR1 SEHNR, CDR2 FQNEAQ (reference sequence). Trimming took 3 bases from V and 9 from J, leaving 12 bases between them. The CDR3 has 13 residues. Here the CDR3 reads CASSLDLMGPQHF. The DNA for the CDR3 is TGTGCCAGCAGCTTGGATCTAATGGGGCCCCAGCATTTT.

The V gene is TRBV27, the J gene TRBJ1-1, with D tentatively TRBD1 (5 bases). The germline V gene encodes CDR1 MNHEY and CDR2 SMNVEV (reference sequence). The CDR3 length is 18 residues. V lost 1 base and J lost 5, with 23 bases in between. The CDR3 protein is CASSLFSGVSASGTEAFF. CDR3 DNA sequence: TGTGCCAGCAGTTTATTTTCGGGGGTATCAGCATCGGGTACTGAAGCTTTCTTT.

This clone was observed a handful of times. The J gene is TRBJ1-5, the V gene TRBV2, with D perhaps TRBD1 (6 bases). The CDR3 contains 14 residues. Trimming pared 6 bases from V and 3 bases from J, leaving 12 bases between. Germline V gene data show CDR1 as SNHLY and CDR2 as FYNNEI. The CDR3: CASSLQGPNQPQHF. The CDR3 bases are TGTGCCAGCAGCCTACAGGGTCCCAATCAGCCCCAGCATTTT. The variable domain in full, completed from reference TRBV2 and TRBJ1-5, reads EPEVTQTPSHQVTQMGQEVILRCVPISNHLYFYWYRQILGQKVEFLVSFYNNEISEKSEIFDDQFSVERPDGSNFTLKIRSTKLEDSAMYFCASSLQGPNQPQHFGDGTRLSIL.

The V call is TRBV7-8, the J call TRBJ2-7, with D tentatively TRBD2 (5 bases). CDR3 length: 12 residues. Germline-derived CDR1 and CDR2 are SGHVS and FQNEAQ. V was cut by 4 bases and J by 6 bases, with 10 bases left in between. CDR3 DNA: TGTGCCAGCAGCTCGCGGACTGGCGAGCAGTACTTC. This codes for CASSSRTGEQYF.

This rearrangement joins TRBV19 to TRBJ2-5; TRBD1 aligns across 8 bases. Germline V gene lookup returns CDR1 LNHDA and CDR2 SQIVND (reference sequence). This CDR3 contains 17 residues. V trimming: 5 bases; J trimming: 1 base; junction bases outside the gene matches: 12. The CDR3 is CASSPRGETGVQETQYF. CDR3 nucleotide sequence: TGTGCCAGTAGTCCGAGGGGTGAGACAGGGGTCCAAGAGACCCAGTACTTC.

The J gene is TRBJ2-7, the V gene TRBV5-4; D possibly corresponds to TRBD2 (8 bases). CDR1 and CDR2 from the germline V gene are SGHNT and YYREEE (reference sequence). V was shortened by 4 bases and J by 2 bases, with 16 bases between the two germline ends. The CDR3 sequence is 15 residues long. The DNA for the CDR3 is TGTGCCAGCAGCCCCGGGAGGGACAGCCCCTACGAGCAGTACTTC. This encodes CASSPGRDSPYEQYF.

The chain has TRBV7-2 and TRBJ2-6; D is uncertain. The length of the CDR3 is 17 residues. V was cut by 4 bases and J by 0 bases, with 13 bases left in between. Per the germline V gene, CDR1 is SGHTA and CDR2 is FQGNSA. The CDR3 sequence is CASSSQWTASGANVLTF. CDR3 bases: TGTGCCAGCAGCTCCCAATGGACGGCCTCTGGGGCCAACGTCCTGACTTTC.

This chain joins TRBV25-1 and TRBJ1-1, with D maybe TRBD1 (6 bases). This CDR3 has 18 amino acids. V lost 0 bases and J 1 base, leaving 18 bases between the germline ends. The germline V gene has CDR1 MGHDK and CDR2 SYGVNS. The CDR3: CASSEYLGVGGPNTEAFF. The CDR3 nucleotides are TGTGCCAGCAGTGAATATTTGGGGGTAGGGGGGCCGAACACTGAAGCTTTCTTT.

The chain has TRBV9 and TRBJ2-3; D is perhaps TRBD1 or TRBD2 (7 bases each). CDR3 length: 16 amino acids. Germline lookup yields CDR1 SGDLS and CDR2 YYNGEE. The V end lost 4 bases, the J end lost 4 bases, and 19 bases lay between the germline ends. DNA of the CDR3: TGTGCCAGCAGCCCCGGCAGGGGGGGAGGGGCAGATACGCAGTATTTT. Translated: CASSPGRGGGADTQYF. The full variable domain, rest sourced from reference TRBV9 and TRBJ2-3, is DSGVTQTPKHLITATGQRVTLRCSPRSGDLSVYWYQQSLDQGLQFLIQYYNGEERAKGNILERFSAQQFPDLHSELNLSSLELGDSALYFCASSPGRGGGADTQYFGPGTRLTVL.

The gene calls are TRBV27 and TRBJ2-2, with 7 bases aligning to TRBD1. The length of the CDR3 is 15 residues. The V gene end was trimmed by 2 bases and the J gene end by 2 bases; junction bases not matched to a gene: 2. CDR1 MNHEY and CDR2 SMNVEV come from the germline V gene (reference sequence). As DNA, the CDR3 is TGTGCCAGCAGTTTAGACAGGGCTAACACCGGGGAGCTGTTTTTT. It codes for CASSLDRANTGELFF.

V usage is TRBV7-3 and J usage is TRBJ2-1; D perhaps matches TRBD2 (5 bases). This CDR3 region has 16 residues. The germline V and J ends were trimmed by 5 bases and 0 bases, with 14 bases remaining between them. Germline V CDR1 and CDR2: SGHTA, FQGTGA. DNA for the CDR3: TGTGCCAGCAGCGTCGCGGGTACCCTCTCCTACAATGAGCAGTTCTTC. This gives the protein CASSVAGTLSYNEQFF.

This clone was seen just once. The chain has TRBV19 and TRBJ1-1, with TRBD1 identical over 7 bases. The V segment lost 4 bases and the J segment 0 bases; nucleotides outside the gene matches: 11. Germline CDR1 is LNHDA and CDR2 is SQIVND (reference sequence). The CDR3 has 17 residues. CDR3 in DNA: TGTGCCAGTAGTACTCACGGGCAGGGGGGCTTGAACACTGAAGCTTTCTTT. This sequence encodes CASSTHGQGGLNTEAFF.

This chain joins TRBV30 and TRBJ1-2; D not resolved. From germline, CDR1 is GTSNPN and CDR2 SVGIG (reference sequence). This CDR3 spans 12 amino acids. V dropped 4 bases and J dropped 3 bases, with 9 bases sitting between them. The DNA of the CDR3 is TGTGCCTGGATGGAGAGGGACTATGGCTACACCTTC. The encoded protein is CAWMERDYGYTF.

The chain has TRBV14 and TRBJ1-1; D remains ambiguous. Trimming cost V 4 bases and J 1 base, with 7 bases left between them. This CDR3 is 13 amino acids long. CDR1 and CDR2 from the germline V gene are SGHDN and FVKESK. CDR3 DNA: TGTGCCAGCAGCCTAAATACGAACACTGAAGCTTTCTTT. Amino acid sequence: CASSLNTNTEAFF.

The V call is TRBV6-6, the J call TRBJ2-1, with TRBD1 matching 10 bases. J lost 7 bases, V lost 5 bases, and 5 bases had no gene match. CDR3 length: 14 amino acids. CDR1 is MNHNY, CDR2 SVGAGI, per germline (reference sequence). The CDR3 reads CASSDRGLGNEQFF. In DNA form, the CDR3 reads TGTGCCAGCAGTGACAGGGGGCTAGGGAATGAGCAGTTCTTC.

Regarding this clone: Other DNA sequences in the same sample also yield this CDR3. V is TRBV25-1 and J is TRBJ1-2; D not resolved. The V gene lost 5 bases and the J gene lost 0 bases, with 7 bases spanning the gap. The germline CDR1 and CDR2 sequences are MGHDK and SYGVNS. The CDR3 has 13 residues. In DNA form, the CDR3 reads TGTGCCAGCAGTCGCGAAGCTAACTATGGCTACACCTTC. It specifies CASSREANYGYTF.

This clone was seen only once. The J gene is TRBJ1-2, the V gene TRBV9, with a tentative D call TRBD1 (6 bases). Germline lookup yields CDR1 SGDLS and CDR2 YYNGEE. The CDR3 contains 13 residues. V lost 0 bases to trimming and J lost 5 bases, with 8 bases between them. CDR3 residues: CASSVEQGYGYTF. DNA for the CDR3: TGTGCCAGCAGCGTAGAACAGGGTTATGGCTACACCTTC.

V is TRBV9 and J is TRBJ2-1; a possible D gene is TRBD1 (6 bases). V was cut by 2 bases and J by 10 bases, with 19 bases left in between. The CDR3 extends over 15 amino acids. Germline CDR1 reads SGDLS; CDR2 reads YYNGEE. The CDR3 spells CASSVGGRLDLEQFF. The CDR3 coding sequence is TGTGCCAGCAGCGTTGGGGGCCGCCTAGACCTGGAGCAGTTCTTC.

V usage is TRBV5-4 and J usage is TRBJ2-3, with TRBD2 as a possible D gene (5 bases). CDR1 and CDR2 (germline): SGHNT, YYREEE (reference sequence). The CDR3 length is 12 residues. V was shortened by 0 bases and J by 10 bases, with 9 bases between the two germline ends. CDR3 protein: CASSLDSGAQYF. The CDR3 nucleotides read TGTGCCAGCAGCTTGGACTCCGGGGCGCAGTATTTT.

This clone was counted once. The rearrangement links TRBV30 to TRBJ1-5; TRBD1 agrees at 9 bases. Germline CDR1 reads GTSNPN; CDR2 reads SVGIG (reference sequence). Unmatched junction bases numbered 6, after V lost 1 base and J lost 8 bases. The CDR3 is 14 residues long. CDR3 residues: CAWSDGQGLEPQHF. CDR3 DNA sequence: TGTGCCTGGAGTGACGGACAGGGGCTGGAGCCCCAGCATTTT.

The chain employs TRBV5-6 and TRBJ1-1, with D maybe TRBD1 (6 bases). Trimming took 4 bases from V and 2 from J, leaving 15 bases between them. The germline CDR1 and CDR2 sequences are SGHDT and YYEEEE. The CDR3 is 15 residues long. The CDR3 loop reads CASSVDRPLNTEAFF. The CDR3 DNA follows: TGTGCCAGCAGCGTTGACAGGCCTCTAAACACTGAAGCTTTCTTT.

The rearrangement links TRBV11-2 to TRBJ2-1, with no clear D. V was pared by 6 bases and J by 3 bases, with 15 bases between. Germline V gene data show CDR1 as SGHAT and CDR2 as FQNNGV. There are 15 residues in the CDR3. CDR3 sequence reads: CASSMSQAYYNEQFF. The CDR3, as DNA: TGTGCCAGCAGTATGAGTCAGGCATACTACAATGAGCAGTTCTTC.

The J gene is TRBJ1-2, the V gene TRBV5-5; D is ambiguous. The CDR3 contains 15 residues. Trimming stripped 0 bases from V and 3 bases from J, with 12 bases between. In germline, CDR1 is SGHKS, CDR2 YYEKEE (reference sequence). CDR3 loop: CASSLEGSVYYGYTF. In DNA, the CDR3 is TGTGCCAGCAGCTTGGAGGGCAGCGTTTACTATGGCTACACCTTC.

The CDR3 bases are TGTGCCAGCAGCCTTTCCTCCGGGCACACTGAAGCTTTCTTT. Translating it yields CASSLSSGHTEAFF. V is TRBV11-2 and J is TRBJ1-1; D call uncertain. Germline loops: CDR1 SGHAT, CDR2 FQNNGV. This CDR3 comprises 14 residues. The germline V and J ends were trimmed by 5 bases and 3 bases, with 13 bases remaining between them.

The chain couples TRBV29-1 to TRBJ1-1; D remains unclear. From germline, CDR1 is SQVTM and CDR2 ANQGSEA. The CDR3 consists of 14 residues. V was cut by 2 bases and J by 0 bases, with 10 bases left in between. This CDR3 reads CSVESDGMNTEAFF. In DNA, the CDR3 is TGCAGCGTTGAATCAGATGGAATGAACACTGAAGCTTTCTTT.

The chain carries TRBV6-5 and TRBJ2-7; the D is unclear. The CDR3 contains 14 residues. The germline CDR1 and CDR2 sequences are MNHEY and SVGAGI. V dropped 7 bases and J dropped 5 bases, with 18 bases sitting between them. The CDR3 here is CASKRATATHEQYF. As DNA, the CDR3 is TGTGCCAGCAAGAGAGCTACCGCCACTCACGAGCAGTACTTC.

This clone was found once. V is TRBV5-1 and J is TRBJ2-7; 12 bases fit TRBD2. The CDR3 has 16 residues. After removal of 0 bases from V and 4 bases from J, the junction contained 5 bases not matched to a gene. Germline loops: CDR1 SGHRS, CDR2 YFSETQ. The CDR3 coding sequence is TGCGCCAGCAGCTTGGCGGAGACTAGCGGGAGTTACGAGCAGTACTTC. This sequence encodes CASSLAETSGSYEQYF.